The clone carrying this T cell receptor (beta chain) has only a few counts. Its target is not known. This entry comes from a study of beta chain features in type 1 diabetes. General study results and limits: Cells with high TCR expression could be over-represented when cDNA is sequenced. TCRB repertoires of naive, central memory and Treg cells appeared more similar among patients than among healthy donors.

Sorting of CD4+ naive, central memory, regulatory and stem cell-like memory cells was performed via CD45RO/CCR7/CD25/CD127/CD95/CD27. V was clipped by 4 bases and J by 6 bases; unmatched bases: 7. Germline V CDR1 and CDR2: SGDLS, YYNGEE. The CDR3 totals 13 residues. Reverse transcribing all isolated RNA meant expressed TCRB transcripts were sequenced. TCRdb's table, derived via immunoSEQ multiplex PCR, lists solely in-frame clones and lacks some. The sample shows about 900,000 clones, roughly a sixth of them seen only once. J is TRBJ2-7 and V is TRBV9, with 7 bases matching TRBD2. Sequencing input: naive CD4+ T cells from blood. The receptor was isolated from a woman aged 18-29 years in good health. For the CDR3, the DNA is TGTGCCAGCAGCCCTAGACTAGCTAGCGAGCAGTACTTC. This gives the protein CASSPRLASEQYF.